This TCR beta chain comes out of a study of response to subunit inactivated influenza vaccine. Study-level findings and limits: Each seasonal influenza vaccination, the authors suggested, recruits few new T cells.

From the RT-PCR reads, TCRdb called clonotypes with MiXCR, one entry per CDR3 protein. The data contain around 520,000 distinct CDR3 sequences, approximately 12% of them singletons. Remarks on this clonotype: What it recognizes is unknown.

The germline gives CDR1 WNHNN, CDR2 SYGVQD (reference sequence). Trimming left V 7 bases short and J 1 base short, with 10 bases between. This CDR3 region has 13 residues. This rearrangement joins TRBV10-1 to TRBJ2-5, with D perhaps being TRBD1 or TRBD2 (5 bases each). The TCR comes from a man aged 50 or older who received an inactivated influenza vaccine. Material: PBMCs from blood, obtained on the day of vaccination. In DNA, the CDR3 is TGCGCCAGCACTCGGGACGTCCAAGAGACCCAGTACTTC. Translated: CASTRDVQETQYF.